These T cell receptor beta chains were read from a single sample in a study of blood T cell repertoires in COVID-19. The table came from immunoSEQ multiplex PCR; TCRdb's copy has only in-frame clones and leaves some out. The repertoire holds around 150,000 clones, with approximately 86% as singletons. The specimen was peripheral blood. Receptors originate from a woman aged 60-75 years with active or convalescent COVID-19. CDR3s include the opening cysteine and the closing phenylalanine or tryptophan. The order of the fields is V gene, CDR3 length, J gene, clone size, D gene, CDR3 protein, CDR3 DNA. The D gene is left open where the match is weak. The size field is filled for only some rows; it gives once, few, many or a size class.

TRBV21-1	20	TRBJ1-1	NA	NA	CASSKDLSLRDRGSRTEAFF	TGTGCCAGCAGCAAAGACCTAAGTTTGCGGGACAGGGGTTCTCGCACTGAAGCTTTCTTT
TRBV5-1	16	TRBJ1-5	NA	NA	CASSLGAGSANQPQHF	TGCGCCAGCAGCTTGGGGGCAGGCTCAGCAAATCAGCCCCAGCATTTT
TRBV7-2	13	TRBJ2-5	NA	TRBD1	CASSRDTWTGMHF	TGTGCCAGCAGCCGGGATACCTGGACAGGGATGCACTTC
TRBV7-2	13	TRBJ2-5	NA	TRBD1	CASGTGNLETQYF	TGTGCCAGCGGGACAGGGAATTTGGAGACCCAGTACTTC
TRBV7-2	13	TRBJ2-7	NA	NA	CASSLDPPGEQYF	TGTGCCAGCAGCTTAGATCCCCCCGGGGAGCAGTACTTC
TRBV19	14	TRBJ2-7	NA	NA	CASSTRQATYEQYF	TGTGCCAGTAGTACCCGACAGGCCACCTACGAGCAGTACTTC
TRBV16	15	TRBJ1-1	few	NA	CASSQAQGSWAEAFF	TGTGCCAGCAGCCAAGCACAGGGCAGTTGGGCTGAAGCTTTCTTT
TRBV4-3	14	TRBJ1-4	NA	TRBD1	CASSQGQGGEKLFF	TGCGCCAGCAGCCAGGGACAGGGTGGAGAAAAACTGTTTTTT
TRBV7-2	16	TRBJ2-5	NA	TRBD2	CASSFRTSGGKVTQYF	TGTGCCAGCAGCTTCAGGACTAGCGGGGGCAAGGTGACCCAGTACTTC
TRBV4-3	16	TRBJ2-2	NA	TRBD1	CASSQQGAHDTGELFF	TGCGCCAGCAGCCAACAGGGGGCCCACGACACCGGGGAGCTGTTTTTT
TRBV7-9	15	TRBJ1-5	NA	NA	CASSLGQAALGPQHF	TGTGCCAGCAGCTTAGGACAGGCGGCCTTGGGGCCCCAGCATTTT
TRBV18	15	TRBJ2-5	NA	TRBD1	CASSPPGQGGETQYF	TGTGCCAGCTCACCACCGGGACAGGGTGGGGAGACCCAGTACTTC
TRBV30	15	TRBJ1-5	NA	NA	CAWSQGWAANQPQHF	TGTGCCTGGAGTCAGGGGTGGGCAGCGAATCAGCCCCAGCATTTT
TRBV4-3	16	TRBJ2-7	NA	NA	CASSQGQGFESYEQYF	TGCGCCAGCAGCCAAGGCCAGGGGTTTGAATCCTACGAGCAGTACTTC
TRBV7-3	14	TRBJ1-2	NA	TRBD1	CASSLQGAIGGYTF	TGTGCCAGCAGCTTACAGGGGGCTATAGGAGGCTACACCTTC
TRBV19	14	TRBJ2-2	NA	NA	CASSPRLNTGELFF	TGTGCCAGTAGTCCTAGGTTGAACACCGGGGAGCTGTTTTTT
TRBV10-1	11	TRBJ2-7	NA	NA	CASGDSDEQYF	TGCGCCAGCGGGGACTCGGACGAGCAGTACTTC
TRBV6-4	13	TRBJ1-6	NA	NA	CASSDSEGRSLHF	TGTGCCAGCAGTGACTCGGAGGGACGGTCCCTCCACTTT
TRBV6-5	15	TRBJ2-5	NA	TRBD1	CASSPPGQGRETQYF	TGTGCCAGCAGTCCTCCGGGACAGGGGCGGGAGACCCAGTACTTC
TRBV2	15	TRBJ1-4	NA	TRBD1	CASSETGQRDLKLFF	TGTGCCAGCAGTGAAACGGGACAGAGGGACCTAAAACTGTTTTTT
TRBV12-5	17	TRBJ2-3	NA	TRBD2	CASGFPGGVGAADTQYF	TGTGCTAGTGGTTTCCCTGGGGGGGTCGGGGCTGCAGATACGCAGTATTTT
TRBV11-2	11	TRBJ2-5	NA	NA	CASSSQETQYF	TGTGCCAGCAGCTCGCAAGAGACCCAGTACTTC